A selection of T cell receptor beta chains follows, all from one sample in a study of cytomegalovirus exposure and HLA in healthy donors. TCRdb's copy holds only in-frame clones and misses some; the assay was immunoSEQ multiplex PCR. The data hold tens of thousands of clones, with 96% observed a single time. Material for sequencing was PBMCs. The receptors here all came from a man in his late teens or twenties in good health and CMV-seronegative. CDR3s include the opening cysteine and the closing phenylalanine or tryptophan. Fields, in order: CDR3 length, V gene, J gene, D gene, clone size, CDR3 protein, CDR3 DNA. A D gene is named only where the DNA matches it firmly. A row's size may be missing; if present it is once, few, many or a size class.

CDR3 length: 12; V gene: TRBV29-1; J gene: TRBJ1-1; D gene: TRBD1; clone size: -; CDR3 protein: CSVEELQGAAFF; CDR3 DNA: TGCAGCGTTGAAGAACTACAGGGGGCTGCTTTCTTT
CDR3 length: 16; V gene: TRBV6-1; J gene: TRBJ2-3; D gene: -; clone size: -; CDR3 protein: CASSEAQGFARDTQYF; CDR3 DNA: TGTGCCAGCAGTGAAGCACAGGGTTTCGCCCGGGATACGCAGTATTTT
CDR3 length: 17; V gene: TRBV5-1; J gene: TRBJ2-7; D gene: TRBD1; clone size: -; CDR3 protein: CASSIESPGQGSYEQYF; CDR3 DNA: TGCGCCAGCAGCATAGAAAGTCCGGGACAGGGCTCCTACGAGCAGTACTTC
CDR3 length: 15; V gene: TRBV10-1; J gene: TRBJ2-7; D gene: TRBD2; clone size: -; CDR3 protein: CASSEFSSGTYEQYF; CDR3 DNA: TGCGCCAGCAGTGAGTTCTCTAGCGGGACCTACGAGCAGTACTTC
CDR3 length: 14; V gene: TRBV6-1; J gene: TRBJ1-1; D gene: -; clone size: -; CDR3 protein: CASSRAGNIAEAFF; CDR3 DNA: TGTGCCAGCAGTCGCGCAGGGAATATCGCTGAAGCTTTCTTT
CDR3 length: 13; V gene: TRBV28; J gene: TRBJ2-7; D gene: TRBD1; clone size: -; CDR3 protein: CASSRTGGNEQYF; CDR3 DNA: TGTGCCAGCAGTCGGACAGGGGGTAACGAGCAGTACTTC
CDR3 length: 14; V gene: TRBV19; J gene: TRBJ1-2; D gene: -; clone size: -; CDR3 protein: CASRSTGLENGYTF; CDR3 DNA: TGTGCCAGTAGATCCACGGGTTTGGAAAATGGCTACACCTTC
CDR3 length: 16; V gene: TRBV30; J gene: TRBJ1-4; D gene: -; clone size: -; CDR3 protein: CAWSDPRTAFNEKLFF; CDR3 DNA: TGTGCCTGGAGTGACCCTAGGACAGCCTTTAATGAAAAACTGTTTTTT
CDR3 length: 19; V gene: TRBV21-1; J gene: TRBJ2-1; D gene: -; clone size: -; CDR3 protein: CASIKAGESSGGSYNEQFF; CDR3 DNA: TGTGCCAGCATCAAAGCGGGAGAGTCATCCGGGGGGTCCTACAATGAGCAGTTCTTC
CDR3 length: 13; V gene: TRBV27; J gene: TRBJ1-1; D gene: -; clone size: -; CDR3 protein: CASSLWDTVEAFF; CDR3 DNA: TGTGCCAGCAGCCTTTGGGACACGGTGGAAGCTTTCTTT
CDR3 length: 11; V gene: TRBV28; J gene: TRBJ1-1; D gene: -; clone size: -; CDR3 protein: CASSLGWEAFF; CDR3 DNA: TGTGCCAGCAGTTTAGGCTGGGAAGCTTTCTTT
CDR3 length: 19; V gene: TRBV15; J gene: TRBJ2-3; D gene: TRBD2; clone size: -; CDR3 protein: CATSRGLAGGPGSTDTQYF; CDR3 DNA: TGTGCCACCAGCAGAGGACTAGCGGGAGGGCCAGGGAGCACAGATACGCAGTATTTT
CDR3 length: 16; V gene: TRBV5-1; J gene: TRBJ2-3; D gene: TRBD2; clone size: -; CDR3 protein: CASSWRTSGSTDTQYF; CDR3 DNA: TGCGCCAGCAGCTGGAGGACTAGCGGGAGCACAGATACGCAGTATTTT
CDR3 length: 16; V gene: TRBV5-5; J gene: TRBJ1-1; D gene: -; clone size: -; CDR3 protein: CASSLAGLTMNTEAFF; CDR3 DNA: TGTGCCAGCAGCTTGGCAGGCCTGACCATGAACACTGAAGCTTTCTTT
CDR3 length: 14; V gene: TRBV30; J gene: TRBJ1-5; D gene: -; clone size: once; CDR3 protein: CAWSYRSSNQPQHF; CDR3 DNA: TGTGCCTGGAGTTACCGGAGTAGCAATCAGCCCCAGCATTTT
CDR3 length: 15; V gene: TRBV29-1; J gene: TRBJ2-2; D gene: TRBD1; clone size: once; CDR3 protein: CSVRLGDRVTGELFF; CDR3 DNA: TGCAGCGTCCGTCTTGGGGACAGGGTGACCGGGGAGCTGTTTTTT
CDR3 length: 12; V gene: TRBV10-3; J gene: TRBJ2-5; D gene: -; clone size: -; CDR3 protein: CAIIPGMGSQYF; CDR3 DNA: TGTGCCATCATTCCCGGGATGGGGTCTCAGTACTTC
CDR3 length: 15; V gene: TRBV18; J gene: TRBJ2-3; D gene: -; clone size: -; CDR3 protein: CASSPGGLPTDTQYF; CDR3 DNA: TGTGCCAGCTCACCCGGTGGACTTCCCACAGATACGCAGTATTTT
CDR3 length: 13; V gene: TRBV15; J gene: TRBJ1-1; D gene: -; clone size: -; CDR3 protein: CATSFGLHTEAFF; CDR3 DNA: TGTGCCACCAGCTTTGGACTGCACACTGAAGCTTTCTTT
CDR3 length: 17; V gene: TRBV7-9; J gene: TRBJ2-5; D gene: TRBD2; clone size: -; CDR3 protein: CASSLIGLAGIGETQYF; CDR3 DNA: TGTGCCAGCAGCTTAATCGGACTAGCGGGAATCGGGGAGACCCAGTACTTC
CDR3 length: 16; V gene: TRBV29-1; J gene: TRBJ2-1; D gene: -; clone size: -; CDR3 protein: CSVERADEAYYNEQFF; CDR3 DNA: TGCAGCGTTGAAAGAGCGGATGAGGCGTATTACAATGAGCAGTTCTTC
CDR3 length: 17; V gene: TRBV4-3; J gene: TRBJ2-3; D gene: TRBD2; clone size: -; CDR3 protein: CASSQGGTSGRADTQYF; CDR3 DNA: TGCGCCAGCAGCCAAGGTGGGACTAGCGGGAGGGCGGATACGCAGTATTTT
CDR3 length: 13; V gene: TRBV10-1; J gene: TRBJ2-7; D gene: -; clone size: -; CDR3 protein: CAALQGLSYEQYF; CDR3 DNA: TGCGCCGCCTTGCAGGGACTCTCCTACGAGCAGTACTTC
CDR3 length: 13; V gene: TRBV5-4; J gene: TRBJ2-7; D gene: -; clone size: -; CDR3 protein: CASSLKGRGEQYF; CDR3 DNA: TGTGCCAGCAGCTTGAAGGGCAGGGGCGAGCAGTACTTC
CDR3 length: 19; V gene: TRBV9; J gene: TRBJ2-2; D gene: TRBD1; clone size: -; CDR3 protein: CASSVASSPGQLYTGELFF; CDR3 DNA: TGTGCCAGCAGCGTAGCCTCCTCCCCGGGACAGCTCTACACCGGGGAGCTGTTTTTT
CDR3 length: 15; V gene: TRBV2; J gene: TRBJ2-2; D gene: TRBD1; clone size: -; CDR3 protein: CASSGQGANTGELFF; CDR3 DNA: TGTGCCAGCAGTGGACAGGGAGCGAACACCGGGGAGCTGTTTTTT
CDR3 length: 13; V gene: TRBV30; J gene: TRBJ1-3; D gene: TRBD1; clone size: -; CDR3 protein: CAWSTGDGNTIYF; CDR3 DNA: TGTGCCTGGTCGACAGGGGATGGAAACACCATATATTTT
CDR3 length: 16; V gene: TRBV6-5; J gene: TRBJ2-1; D gene: TRBD1; clone size: -; CDR3 protein: CASSYGQGGLRNEQFF; CDR3 DNA: TGTGCCAGCAGTTACGGACAGGGGGGGCTGCGCAATGAGCAGTTCTTC
CDR3 length: 10; V gene: TRBV29-1; J gene: TRBJ2-3; D gene: -; clone size: -; CDR3 protein: CSSNTDTQYF; CDR3 DNA: TGCAGCTCAAACACAGATACGCAGTATTTT
CDR3 length: 16; V gene: TRBV6-5; J gene: TRBJ2-4; D gene: TRBD2; clone size: -; CDR3 protein: CASSYLAGGVGNIQYF; CDR3 DNA: TGTGCCAGCAGTTACTTAGCGGGAGGTGTGGGAAACATTCAGTACTTC
CDR3 length: 17; V gene: TRBV5-6; J gene: TRBJ1-3; D gene: TRBD1; clone size: -; CDR3 protein: CASSRTFDRASGNTIYF; CDR3 DNA: TGTGCCAGCAGCCGAACCTTCGACAGGGCCTCTGGAAACACCATATATTTT
CDR3 length: 16; V gene: TRBV4-3; J gene: TRBJ2-1; D gene: TRBD2; clone size: -; CDR3 protein: CASTLRLAGAYNEQFF; CDR3 DNA: TGCGCCAGCACCCTCCGACTAGCGGGAGCCTACAATGAGCAGTTCTTC
CDR3 length: 14; V gene: TRBV27; J gene: TRBJ1-5; D gene: -; clone size: -; CDR3 protein: CASRPRQEGQPQHF; CDR3 DNA: TGTGCCAGCAGACCCCGGCAGGAGGGTCAGCCCCAGCATTTT
CDR3 length: 16; V gene: TRBV25-1; J gene: TRBJ1-1; D gene: -; clone size: once; CDR3 protein: CASSDSVEWGGTEAFF; CDR3 DNA: TGTGCCAGCAGTGATTCGGTTGAATGGGGGGGCACTGAAGCTTTCTTT
CDR3 length: 15; V gene: TRBV7-9; J gene: TRBJ2-3; D gene: TRBD1; clone size: -; CDR3 protein: CASSFGTGGTDTQYF; CDR3 DNA: TGTGCCAGCAGCTTCGGGACAGGGGGCACAGATACGCAGTATTTT
CDR3 length: 14; V gene: TRBV5-6; J gene: TRBJ2-5; D gene: -; clone size: -; CDR3 protein: CASSSAVIQETQYF; CDR3 DNA: TGTGCCAGCAGCTCGGCGGTGATCCAAGAGACCCAGTACTTC
CDR3 length: 14; V gene: TRBV15; J gene: TRBJ2-1; D gene: -; clone size: -; CDR3 protein: CATAPTRTYNEQFF; CDR3 DNA: TGTGCCACAGCCCCGACCAGGACCTACAATGAGCAGTTCTTC
CDR3 length: 15; V gene: TRBV10-3; J gene: TRBJ2-1; D gene: -; clone size: -; CDR3 protein: CAISESGTTYNEQFF; CDR3 DNA: TGTGCCATCAGCGAATCAGGGACAACCTACAATGAGCAGTTCTTC
CDR3 length: 14; V gene: TRBV5-1; J gene: TRBJ2-3; D gene: TRBD2; clone size: -; CDR3 protein: CASRGTSATDTQYF; CDR3 DNA: TGCGCCAGCAGGGGGACTAGCGCCACAGATACGCAGTATTTT
CDR3 length: 13; V gene: TRBV7-2; J gene: TRBJ2-1; D gene: -; clone size: -; CDR3 protein: CASSLAPPDEQFF; CDR3 DNA: TGTGCCAGCAGCTTAGCTCCACCAGATGAGCAGTTCTTC
CDR3 length: 13; V gene: TRBV7-2; J gene: TRBJ2-1; D gene: -; clone size: -; CDR3 protein: CASSFDGRNEQFF; CDR3 DNA: TGTGCCAGCAGCTTTGACGGGAGAAATGAGCAGTTCTTC
CDR3 length: 12; V gene: TRBV28; J gene: TRBJ1-2; D gene: -; clone size: once; CDR3 protein: CASSRQGGGYTF; CDR3 DNA: TGTGCCAGCAGTCGTCAGGGAGGCGGCTACACCTTC
CDR3 length: 13; V gene: TRBV19; J gene: TRBJ1-2; D gene: TRBD1; clone size: -; CDR3 protein: CASSKTGVVGYTF; CDR3 DNA: TGTGCCAGTAGTAAAACAGGGGTGGTCGGCTACACCTTC
CDR3 length: 22; V gene: TRBV9; J gene: TRBJ2-1; D gene: TRBD2; clone size: -; CDR3 protein: CASSVATPGLAGGPRSYNEQFF; CDR3 DNA: TGTGCCAGCAGCGTAGCTACGCCGGGACTAGCGGGAGGGCCCCGCTCCTACAATGAGCAGTTCTTC
CDR3 length: 13; V gene: TRBV7-3; J gene: TRBJ2-7; D gene: -; clone size: -; CDR3 protein: CASSLGDNYEQYF; CDR3 DNA: TGTGCCAGCAGCTTAGGGGACAACTACGAGCAGTACTTC
CDR3 length: 17; V gene: TRBV14; J gene: TRBJ2-5; D gene: -; clone size: few; CDR3 protein: CASSQVSSGAYQETQYF; CDR3 DNA: TGTGCCAGCAGCCAAGTTTCATCAGGGGCATACCAAGAGACCCAGTACTTC
CDR3 length: 13; V gene: TRBV9; J gene: TRBJ1-1; D gene: -; clone size: -; CDR3 protein: CASSPGGDTEAFF; CDR3 DNA: TGTGCCAGCAGCCCCGGAGGGGACACTGAAGCTTTCTTT
CDR3 length: 11; V gene: TRBV28; J gene: TRBJ1-1; D gene: -; clone size: -; CDR3 protein: CASTRGLEAFF; CDR3 DNA: TGTGCCAGCACTAGAGGGCTGGAAGCTTTCTTT
CDR3 length: 17; V gene: TRBV7-9; J gene: TRBJ1-2; D gene: TRBD1; clone size: -; CDR3 protein: CASSLLAGGLANYGYTF; CDR3 DNA: TGTGCCAGCAGCTTACTTGCAGGGGGCCTAGCTAACTATGGCTACACCTTC